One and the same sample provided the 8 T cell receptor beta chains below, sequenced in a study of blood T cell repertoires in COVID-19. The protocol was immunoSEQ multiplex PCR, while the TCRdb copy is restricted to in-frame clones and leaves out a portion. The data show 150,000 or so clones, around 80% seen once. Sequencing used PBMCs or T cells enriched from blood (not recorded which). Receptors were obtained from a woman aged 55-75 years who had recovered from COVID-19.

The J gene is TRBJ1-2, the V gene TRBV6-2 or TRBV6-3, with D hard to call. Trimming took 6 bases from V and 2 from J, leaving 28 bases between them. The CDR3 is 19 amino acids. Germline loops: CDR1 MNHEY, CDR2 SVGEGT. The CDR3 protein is CASSRPGTKGLGGNYGYTF. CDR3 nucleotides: TGTGCCAGCAGCCGTCCCGGTACGAAAGGCCTAGGAGGGAACTATGGCTACACCTTC.

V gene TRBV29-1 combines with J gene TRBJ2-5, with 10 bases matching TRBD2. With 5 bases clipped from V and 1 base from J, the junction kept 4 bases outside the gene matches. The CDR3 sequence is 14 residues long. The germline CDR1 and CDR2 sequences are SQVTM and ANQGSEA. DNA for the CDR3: TGCAGCGTTAGAGGACTAGCGGCCCAAGAGACCCAGTACTTC. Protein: CSVRGLAAQETQYF.

CDR3 amino acids: CASSRDRFGNTIYF. DNA for the CDR3: TGTGCCAGCAGCCGTGACAGGTTTGGAAACACCATATATTTT. The rearrangement links TRBV3-1 (or the pseudogene TRBV3-2) to TRBJ1-3; weak D call: TRBD1 (6 bases). The CDR3 covers 14 residues. From germline, CDR1 is LGHDT and CDR2 YNNKEL (reference sequence). Trimming removed 4 bases from V and 3 bases from J, with 10 bases in between.

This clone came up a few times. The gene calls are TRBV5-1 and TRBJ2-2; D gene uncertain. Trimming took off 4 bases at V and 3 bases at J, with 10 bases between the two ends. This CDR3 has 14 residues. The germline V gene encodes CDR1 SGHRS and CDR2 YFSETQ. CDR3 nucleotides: TGCGCCAGCAGCCCACGACAAGACACCGGGGAGCTGTTTTTT. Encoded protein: CASSPRQDTGELFF.

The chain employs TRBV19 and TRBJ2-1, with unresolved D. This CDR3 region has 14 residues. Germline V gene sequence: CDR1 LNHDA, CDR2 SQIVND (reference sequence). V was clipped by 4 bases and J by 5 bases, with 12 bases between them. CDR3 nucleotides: TGTGCCAGTAGTAACTCCCTTTTAGACAATGAGCAGTTCTTC. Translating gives CASSNSLLDNEQFF. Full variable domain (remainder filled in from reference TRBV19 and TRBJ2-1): DGGITQSPKYLFRKEGQNVTLSCEQNLNHDAMYWYRQDPGQGLRLIYYSQIVNDFQKGDIAEGYSVSREKKESFPLTVTSAQKNPTAFYLCASSNSLLDNEQFFGPGTRLTVL.

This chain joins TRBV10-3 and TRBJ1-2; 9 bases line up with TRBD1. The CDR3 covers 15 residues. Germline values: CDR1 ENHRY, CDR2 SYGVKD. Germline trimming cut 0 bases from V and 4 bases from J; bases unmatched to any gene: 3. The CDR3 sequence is CAISESETGGYGYTF. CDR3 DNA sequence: TGTGCCATCAGTGAGTCTGAGACAGGGGGCTATGGCTACACCTTC.

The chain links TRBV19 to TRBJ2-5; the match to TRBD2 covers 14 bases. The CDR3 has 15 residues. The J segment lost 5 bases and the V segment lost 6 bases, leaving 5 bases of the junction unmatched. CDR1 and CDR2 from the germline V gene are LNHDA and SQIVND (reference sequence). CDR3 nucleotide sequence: TGTGCCAGTAGAGGACTAGCGGGGGGTCGGGAGACCCAGTACTTC. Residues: CASRGLAGGRETQYF.

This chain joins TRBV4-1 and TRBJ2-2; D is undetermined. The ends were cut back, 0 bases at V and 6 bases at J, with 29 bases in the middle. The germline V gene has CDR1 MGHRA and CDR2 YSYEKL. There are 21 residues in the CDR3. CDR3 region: CASSQDNFVTGSIYMAGELFF. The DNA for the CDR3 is TGCGCCAGCAGCCAAGATAACTTCGTAACGGGTTCCATATACATGGCCGGGGAGCTGTTTTTT.